This T cell receptor (beta chain) derives from a study of cytomegalovirus exposure and HLA in healthy donors. The wider study: As released early, the data held about 85 million unique TCRs from HLA-typed donors.

Notes on the study in general: With later analysis, a missense DCLRE1C variant became linked to TCR beta V- and J-gene trimming.

To note about this clone: Its antigen is unknown.

The PCR employed 60 Vbeta primers together with 13 Jbeta primers. TCRdb keeps only in-frame clones here, not all; method: immunoSEQ multiplex PCR. The sample holds 100,000 to 150,000 clones, approximately 80% seen once. The clonotype originates from a man aged 35-49 years in good health and CMV-seronegative. Specimen: PBMCs.

The CDR3, as DNA: TGTGCCAGCCAAGCGACAGGGGGCAGCCAGCCCCAGCATTTT. Translating it yields CASQATGGSQPQHF. This rearrangement joins TRBV18 to TRBJ1-5, with 10 bases lining up with TRBD1. CDR3 length equals 14 residues. Germline CDR1 reads KGHSH; CDR2 reads LQKENI. V trimming: 8 bases; J trimming: 7 bases; junction bases outside the gene matches: 8.